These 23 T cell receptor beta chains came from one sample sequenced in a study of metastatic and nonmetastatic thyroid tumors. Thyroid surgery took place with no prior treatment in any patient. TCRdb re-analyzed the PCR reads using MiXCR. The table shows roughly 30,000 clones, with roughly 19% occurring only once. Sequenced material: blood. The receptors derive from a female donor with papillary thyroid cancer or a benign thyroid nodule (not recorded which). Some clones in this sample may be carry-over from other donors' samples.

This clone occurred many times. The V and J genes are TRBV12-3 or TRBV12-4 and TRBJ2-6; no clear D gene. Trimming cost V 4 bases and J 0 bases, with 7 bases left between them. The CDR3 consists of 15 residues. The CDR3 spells CASSYLFSGANVLTF. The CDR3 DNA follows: TGTGCCAGCAGTTATCTCTTCTCTGGGGCCAACGTCCTGACTTTC.

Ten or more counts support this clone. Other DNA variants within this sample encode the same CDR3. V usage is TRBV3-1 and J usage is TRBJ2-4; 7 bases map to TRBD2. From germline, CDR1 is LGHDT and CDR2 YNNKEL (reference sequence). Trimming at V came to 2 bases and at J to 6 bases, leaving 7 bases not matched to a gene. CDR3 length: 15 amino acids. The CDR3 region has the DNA TGTGCCAGCAGCCAATCAGCGGGGCCGGGAAACATTCAGTACTTC. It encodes CASSQSAGPGNIQYF.

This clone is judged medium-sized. The DNA for the CDR3 is TGTGCCACCAGTACTCCGGACAGGGGAAACGATGAGCAGTTCTTC. It specifies CATSTPDRGNDEQFF. The chain combines TRBV24-1 with TRBJ2-1; TRBD1 matches 9 bases. The CDR3 loop spans 15 amino acids. Germline values: CDR1 KGHDR, CDR2 SFDVKD. The trim removed 6 bases at V and 8 bases at J, leaving 10 bases unmatched.

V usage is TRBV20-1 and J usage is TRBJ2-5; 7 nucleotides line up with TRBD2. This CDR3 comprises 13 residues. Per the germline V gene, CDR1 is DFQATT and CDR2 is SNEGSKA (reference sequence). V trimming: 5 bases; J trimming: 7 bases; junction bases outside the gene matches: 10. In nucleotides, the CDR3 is TGCAGTGCTCCTTTGGGAGGGAGCCGGACCCAGTACTTC. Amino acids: CSAPLGGSRTQYF.

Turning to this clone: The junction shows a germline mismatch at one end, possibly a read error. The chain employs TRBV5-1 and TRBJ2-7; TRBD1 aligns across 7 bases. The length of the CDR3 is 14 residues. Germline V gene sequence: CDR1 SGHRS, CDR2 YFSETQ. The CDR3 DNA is TGCGCCAGCAGCGGATGGACAGGAGCCTACGAACAGTACTTC. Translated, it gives CASSGWTGAYEQYF.

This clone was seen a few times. In DNA, the CDR3 is TGTGCCAACATTTTAGGGGGGGGCCGATACTTC. It codes for CANILGGGRYF. The rearrangement links TRBV12-3 or TRBV12-4 to TRBJ2-5, with a tentative D call TRBD2 (7 bases). Trimming took 10 bases from V and 14 from J, leaving 20 bases between them. The CDR3 covers 11 residues.

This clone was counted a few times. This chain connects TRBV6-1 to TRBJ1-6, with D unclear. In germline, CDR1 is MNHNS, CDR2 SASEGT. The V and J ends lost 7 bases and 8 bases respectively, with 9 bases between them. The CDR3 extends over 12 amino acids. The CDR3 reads CASTGRDSPLHF. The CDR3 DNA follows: TGTGCCAGCACTGGGAGGGATTCACCCCTCCACTTT.

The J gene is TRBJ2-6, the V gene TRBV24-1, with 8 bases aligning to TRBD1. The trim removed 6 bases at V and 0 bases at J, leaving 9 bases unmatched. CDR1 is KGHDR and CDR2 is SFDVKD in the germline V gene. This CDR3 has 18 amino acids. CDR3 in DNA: TGTGCCACCAGTCCAAGACAGGGGACAAGCTCTGGGGCCAACGTCCTGACTTTC. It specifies CATSPRQGTSSGANVLTF.

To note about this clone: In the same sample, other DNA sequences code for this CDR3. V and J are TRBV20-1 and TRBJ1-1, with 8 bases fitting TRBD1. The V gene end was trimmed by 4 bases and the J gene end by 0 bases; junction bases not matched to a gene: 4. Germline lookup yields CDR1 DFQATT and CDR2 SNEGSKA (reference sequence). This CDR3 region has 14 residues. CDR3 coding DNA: TGCAGTGCTATAAAACAGGGGGTGAACACTGAAGCTTTCTTT. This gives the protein CSAIKQGVNTEAFF.

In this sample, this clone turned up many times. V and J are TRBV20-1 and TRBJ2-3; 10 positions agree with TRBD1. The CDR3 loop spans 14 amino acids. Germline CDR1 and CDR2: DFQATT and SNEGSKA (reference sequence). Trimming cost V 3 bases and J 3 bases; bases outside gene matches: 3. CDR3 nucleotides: TGCAGTGCTAGGTTGGACAGGGGGACAGATACGCAGTATTTT. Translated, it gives CSARLDRGTDTQYF.

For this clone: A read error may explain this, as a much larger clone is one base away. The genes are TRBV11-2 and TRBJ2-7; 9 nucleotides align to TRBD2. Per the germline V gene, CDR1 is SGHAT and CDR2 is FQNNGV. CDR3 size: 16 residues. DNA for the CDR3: TGTACCAGCATCCCTGATCTAGCGGGGAGCTCCTACGAGCAGTACTTC. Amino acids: CTSIPDLAGSSYEQYF.

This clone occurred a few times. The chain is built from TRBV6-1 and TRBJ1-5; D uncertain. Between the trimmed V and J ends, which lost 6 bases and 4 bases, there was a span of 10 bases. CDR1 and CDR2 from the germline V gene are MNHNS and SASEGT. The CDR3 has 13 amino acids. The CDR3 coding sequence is TGTGCCAGCAGCCGGGATCCAAATCAGCCCCAGCATTTT. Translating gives CASSRDPNQPQHF.

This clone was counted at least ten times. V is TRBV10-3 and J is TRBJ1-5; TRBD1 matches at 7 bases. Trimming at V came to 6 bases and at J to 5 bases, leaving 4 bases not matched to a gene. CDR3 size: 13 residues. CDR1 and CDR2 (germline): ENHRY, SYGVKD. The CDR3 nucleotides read TGTGCCATCAGACGGACAGGAGATCAGCCCCAGCATTTT. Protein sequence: CAIRRTGDQPQHF.

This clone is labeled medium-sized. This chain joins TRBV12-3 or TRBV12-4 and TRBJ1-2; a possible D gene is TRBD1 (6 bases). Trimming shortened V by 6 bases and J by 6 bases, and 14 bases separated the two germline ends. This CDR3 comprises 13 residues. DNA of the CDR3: TGTGCCAGCAGGAAACAGGGTTTCGATGGCTACACCTTC. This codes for CASRKQGFDGYTF.

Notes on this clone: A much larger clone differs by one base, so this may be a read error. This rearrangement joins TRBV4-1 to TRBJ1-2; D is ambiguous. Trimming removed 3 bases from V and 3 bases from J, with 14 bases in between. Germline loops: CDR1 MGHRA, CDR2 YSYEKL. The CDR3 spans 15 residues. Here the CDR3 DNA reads TGCGCCAGCAGCCATGATGGGAAGGAGTACTATGGCTACACCTTC. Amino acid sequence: CASSHDGKEYYGYTF.

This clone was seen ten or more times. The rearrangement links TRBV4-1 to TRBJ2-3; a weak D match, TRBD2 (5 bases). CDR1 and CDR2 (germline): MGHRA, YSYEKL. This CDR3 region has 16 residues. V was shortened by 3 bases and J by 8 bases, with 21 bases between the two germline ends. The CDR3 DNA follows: TGCGCCAGCAGCCAGCTCCTCCCCCCGGGAAAGGTTACGCAGTATTTT. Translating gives CASSQLLPPGKVTQYF.

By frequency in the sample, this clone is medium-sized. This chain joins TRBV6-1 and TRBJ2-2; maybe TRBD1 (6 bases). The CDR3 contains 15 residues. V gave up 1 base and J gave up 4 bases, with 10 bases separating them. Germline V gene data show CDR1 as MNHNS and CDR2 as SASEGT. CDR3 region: CASSEGTAITGELFF. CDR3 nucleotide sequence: TGTGCCAGCAGTGAAGGGACAGCTATCACCGGGGAGCTGTTTTTT.

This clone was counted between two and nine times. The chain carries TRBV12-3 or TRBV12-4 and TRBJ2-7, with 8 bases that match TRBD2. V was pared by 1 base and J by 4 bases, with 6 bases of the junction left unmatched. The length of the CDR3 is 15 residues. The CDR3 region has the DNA TGTGCCAGCAGTTTAGGGGCGGGAGGTTTTTACGAGCAGTACTTC. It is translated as CASSLGAGGFYEQYF.

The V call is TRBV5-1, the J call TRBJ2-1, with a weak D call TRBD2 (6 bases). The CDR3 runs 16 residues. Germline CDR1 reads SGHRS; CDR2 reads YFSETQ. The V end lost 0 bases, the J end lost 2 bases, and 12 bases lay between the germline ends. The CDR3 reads CASSLGWRDPYNEQFF. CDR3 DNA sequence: TGCGCCAGCAGCTTGGGATGGCGGGACCCCTACAATGAGCAGTTCTTC.

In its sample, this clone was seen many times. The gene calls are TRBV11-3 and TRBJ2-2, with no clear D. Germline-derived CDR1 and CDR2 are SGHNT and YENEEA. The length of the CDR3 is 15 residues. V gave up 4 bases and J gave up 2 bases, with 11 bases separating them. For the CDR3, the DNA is TGTGCCAGCAGCTCGACCCGGGCCAACACCGGGGAGCTGTTTTTT. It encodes CASSSTRANTGELFF.

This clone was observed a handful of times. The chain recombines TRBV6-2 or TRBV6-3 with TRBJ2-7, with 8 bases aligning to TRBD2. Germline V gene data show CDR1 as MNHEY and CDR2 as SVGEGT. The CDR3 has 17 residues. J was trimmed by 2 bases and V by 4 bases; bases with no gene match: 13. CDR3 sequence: CASSSGGYGTPTYEQYF. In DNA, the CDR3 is TGTGCCAGCAGTTCGGGGGGGTATGGGACACCAACCTACGAGCAGTACTTC.

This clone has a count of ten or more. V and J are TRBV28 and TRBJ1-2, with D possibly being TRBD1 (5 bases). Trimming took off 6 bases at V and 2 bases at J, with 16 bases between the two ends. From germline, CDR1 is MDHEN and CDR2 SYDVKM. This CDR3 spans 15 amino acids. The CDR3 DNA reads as TGTGCCAGCAGGACCCCGTCGGGGGGAAACTATGGCTACACCTTC. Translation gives CASRTPSGGNYGYTF.

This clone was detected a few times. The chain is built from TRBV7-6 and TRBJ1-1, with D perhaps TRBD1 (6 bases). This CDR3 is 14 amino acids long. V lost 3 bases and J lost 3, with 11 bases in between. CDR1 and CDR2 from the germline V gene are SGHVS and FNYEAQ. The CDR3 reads CASSFRGVDTEAFF. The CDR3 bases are TGTGCCAGCAGCTTCAGGGGTGTCGACACTGAAGCTTTCTTT. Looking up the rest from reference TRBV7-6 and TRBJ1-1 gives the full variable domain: GAGVSQSPRYKVTKRGQDVALRCDPISGHVSLYWYRQALGQGPEFLTYFNYEAQQDKSGLPNDRFSAERPEGSISTLTIQRTEQRDSAMYRCASSFRGVDTEAFFGQGTRLTVV.